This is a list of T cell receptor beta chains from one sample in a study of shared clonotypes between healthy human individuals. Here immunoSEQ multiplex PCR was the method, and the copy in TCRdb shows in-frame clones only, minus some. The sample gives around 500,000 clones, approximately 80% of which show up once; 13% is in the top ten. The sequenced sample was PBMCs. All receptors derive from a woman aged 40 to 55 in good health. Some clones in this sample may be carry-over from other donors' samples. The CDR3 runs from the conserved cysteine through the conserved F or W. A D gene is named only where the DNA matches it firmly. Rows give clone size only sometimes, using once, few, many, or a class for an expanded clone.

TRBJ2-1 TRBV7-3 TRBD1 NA CASSRTGVNNEQFF TGTGCCAGCAGCCGGACAGGGGTTAACAATGAGCAGTTCTTC
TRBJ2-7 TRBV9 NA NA CASSVEGSSAYEQYF TGTGCCAGCAGCGTAGAGGGTAGCAGTGCCTACGAGCAGTACTTC
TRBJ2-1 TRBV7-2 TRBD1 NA CASSLGDRWGNEQFF TGTGCCAGCAGCTTAGGGGACAGGTGGGGGAATGAGCAGTTCTTC
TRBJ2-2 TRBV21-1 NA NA CASSKEGLAPTGELFF TGTGCCAGCAGCAAAGAGGGACTAGCGCCCACCGGGGAGCTGTTTTTT
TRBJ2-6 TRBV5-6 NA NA CASSLARGSGANVLTF TGTGCCAGCAGCTTGGCCAGGGGCTCTGGGGCCAACGTCCTGACTTTC
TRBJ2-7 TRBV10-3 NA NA CAIGSRGSYEQYF TGTGCCATCGGATCCAGGGGATCCTACGAGCAGTACTTC
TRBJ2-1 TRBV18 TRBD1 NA CASSQDREHNEQFF TGTGCCAGCTCACAGGACAGGGAACACAATGAGCAGTTCTTC
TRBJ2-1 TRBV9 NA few CASSVEDLPNNEQFF TGTGCCAGCAGCGTAGAGGACCTCCCGAACAATGAGCAGTTCTTC
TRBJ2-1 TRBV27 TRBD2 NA CARGLAGGRYNEQFF TGTGCCAGAGGACTAGCGGGAGGTAGGTACAATGAGCAGTTCTTC
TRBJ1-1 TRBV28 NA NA CASSFPGGGEAFF TGTGCCAGCAGTTTCCCCGGGGGAGGAGAAGCTTTCTTT
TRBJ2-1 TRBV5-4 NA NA CASSLEAGVRNEQFF TGTGCCAGCAGCTTGGAGGCAGGGGTTCGCAATGAGCAGTTCTTC
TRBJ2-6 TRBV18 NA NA CASSPQTGTGANVLTF TGTGCCAGCTCACCGCAAACAGGGACTGGGGCCAACGTCCTGACTTTC
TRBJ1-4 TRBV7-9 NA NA CASRAGRGLDEKLFF TGTGCCAGCAGGGCCGGCCGTGGGCTAGATGAAAAACTGTTTTTT
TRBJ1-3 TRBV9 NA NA CASSVGHRSGNTIYF TGTGCCAGCAGCGTGGGACACCGCTCTGGAAACACCATATATTTT
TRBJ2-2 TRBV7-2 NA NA CASSLIPGSPTGELFF TGTGCCAGCAGCTTAATCCCCGGGAGTCCAACCGGGGAGCTGTTTTTT
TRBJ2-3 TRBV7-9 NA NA CARGGSADTQYF TGTGCCAGAGGGGGGTCGGCAGATACGCAGTATTTT
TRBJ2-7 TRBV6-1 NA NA CASSYQRMQYF TGTGCCAGCAGTTACCAGCGGATGCAGTACTTC
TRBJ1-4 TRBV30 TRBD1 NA CAWSVRPRGKLFF TGTGCCTGGAGTGTACGACCCAGGGGGAAACTGTTTTTT
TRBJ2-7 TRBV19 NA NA CASSIGGPYLGEQYF TGTGCCAGTAGTATAGGTGGGCCGTACTTGGGCGAGCAGTACTTC
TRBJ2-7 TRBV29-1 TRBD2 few CSVERASGSYEQYF TGCAGCGTTGAAAGGGCTAGCGGGAGCTACGAGCAGTACTTC
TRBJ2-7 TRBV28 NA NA CASSLWDAGSYEQYF TGTGCCAGCAGTTTATGGGACGCCGGATCCTACGAGCAGTACTTC
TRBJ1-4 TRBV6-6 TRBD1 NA CASSSGQDNEKLFF TGTGCCAGCAGCTCGGGACAGGATAATGAAAAACTGTTTTTT
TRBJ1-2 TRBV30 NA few CAWGQGSGYTF TGTGCCTGGGGTCAGGGATCCGGCTACACCTTC
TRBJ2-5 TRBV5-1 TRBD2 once CASSLGTSQETQYF TGCGCCAGCAGCCTAGGGACTAGTCAAGAGACCCAGTACTTC
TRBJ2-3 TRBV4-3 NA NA CASSQDPGGFTDTQYF TGCGCCAGCAGCCAAGATCCGGGTGGTTTCACAGATACGCAGTATTTT